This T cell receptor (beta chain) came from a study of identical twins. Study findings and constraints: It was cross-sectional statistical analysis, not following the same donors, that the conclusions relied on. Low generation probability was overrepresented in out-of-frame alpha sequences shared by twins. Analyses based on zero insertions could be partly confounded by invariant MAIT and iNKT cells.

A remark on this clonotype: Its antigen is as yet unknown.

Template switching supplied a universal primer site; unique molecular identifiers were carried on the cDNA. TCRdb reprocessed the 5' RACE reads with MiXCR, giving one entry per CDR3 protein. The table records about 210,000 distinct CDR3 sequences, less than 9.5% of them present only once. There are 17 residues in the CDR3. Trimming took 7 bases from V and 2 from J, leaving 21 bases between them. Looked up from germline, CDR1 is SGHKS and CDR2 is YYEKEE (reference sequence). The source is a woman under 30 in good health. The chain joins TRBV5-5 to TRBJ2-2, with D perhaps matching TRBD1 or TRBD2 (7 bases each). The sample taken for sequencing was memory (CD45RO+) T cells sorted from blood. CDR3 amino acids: CASGRGGRRENTGELFF. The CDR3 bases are TGTGCCAGCGGCAGGGGGGGTCGGCGGGAAAACACCGGGGAGCTGTTTTTT.